A selection of T cell receptor beta chains follows, all from one sample in a study of blood T cell repertoires in COVID-19. Produced via immunoSEQ multiplex PCR; TCRdb's table is partial and in-frame only. In the table there are a few hundred thousand clones, approximately 90% of which are singletons. The sequenced sample consisted of peripheral blood. The origin of the receptors is a man aged 25 to 45 with acute or convalescent COVID-19. The CDR3 runs from the conserved cysteine through the conserved F or W.

TRBJ2-1 | TRBV29-1 | CSVPGTSGGPLYNEQFF
TRBJ2-2 | TRBV24-1 | CATMGGRGELFF
TRBJ2-7 | TRBV15 | CATSRDPSSYEQYF
TRBJ2-3 | TRBV3-1/TRBV3-2 | CASSQGGTRTQYF
TRBJ2-3 | TRBV10-2 | CASNRGRTDTQYF
TRBJ2-5 | TRBV10-2 | CASTPRGGLGETQYF
TRBJ2-5 | TRBV5-4 | CASSLERGLDQETQYF
TRBJ2-5 | TRBV5-1 | CASSFAGGRETQYF
TRBJ2-1 | TRBV7-3 | CASSRTSASYNEQFF
TRBJ2-5 | TRBV11-2 | CASSSPLSRGGGQETQYF
TRBJ2-7 | TRBV6-5 | CASSYMTGQTYEQYF
TRBJ2-5 | TRBV27 | CASSLERGGETQYF
TRBJ1-6 | TRBV6-4 | CASSDRDRGSPLHF
TRBJ2-3 | TRBV1 | CTSSQGSKRGGSTDTQYF
TRBJ1-4 | TRBV20-1 | CSADTGLELFF
TRBJ1-6 | TRBV19 | CASSIDSVYNSPLHF
TRBJ1-3 | TRBV11-2 | CASSRPGTGYAGNTIYF
TRBJ2-7 | TRBV5-8 | CASSPYPNLGEQYF
TRBJ1-5 | TRBV28 | CASSLWAARSNQPQHF
TRBJ1-1 | TRBV6-5 | CASIRQGGDTEAFF
TRBJ2-1 | TRBV7-8 | CASRPGRLDSLSNEQFF
TRBJ1-6 | TRBV3-1/TRBV3-2 | CASSQLGGGSPLHF
TRBJ1-5 | TRBV4-1 | CASRKEARGILNQPQHF
TRBJ2-7 | TRBV3-1/TRBV3-2 | CASRKKLAGSYEQYF
TRBJ1-2 | TRBV4-1 | CASSQGDRGNYGYTF
TRBJ2-5 | TRBV5-4 | CASSLGSSGGPQETQYF
TRBJ1-4 | TRBV24-1 | CATSDPAGKLFF
TRBJ1-2 | TRBV5-6 | CASSINRVGGYTF
TRBJ1-3 | TRBV19 | CASSTEASSGNTIYF
TRBJ2-7 | TRBV19 | CASSPTGLVHEQYF
TRBJ1-4 | TRBV30 | CAWGRAPSEKLFF
TRBJ1-2 | TRBV11-2 | CASSSGQDYGYTF
TRBJ1-2 | TRBV12-3/TRBV12-4 | CASNLVANGYTF
TRBJ1-5 | TRBV30 | CAWNHGPFNQPQHF
TRBJ1-5 | TRBV5-6 | CASSLGQGATGQPQHF
TRBJ2-3 | TRBV7-3 | CASSLPGGDTQYF
TRBJ2-1 | TRBV7-3 | CASSLDSSSYNEQFF
TRBJ2-5 | TRBV5-8 | CASSIKTGETQYF
TRBJ1-2 | TRBV5-1 | CASSDSVAYGYTF
TRBJ2-1 | TRBV28 | CATTPVLYNEQFF
TRBJ2-3 | TRBV15 | CATSRGRTGGMDTQYF
TRBJ2-1 | TRBV6-5 | CASSYGRGAYNEQFF
TRBJ2-7 | TRBV30 | CAWSVGGPYEQYF
TRBJ1-1 | TRBV30 | CAWSVPFTPEAFF
TRBJ1-2 | TRBV19 | CASRTAGTAYGYTF
TRBJ2-5 | TRBV7-9 | CASSFFGTSGQETQYF
TRBJ2-5 | TRBV30 | CAWSVILRETQYF
TRBJ2-5 | TRBV5-1 | CASSAAGRETQYF
TRBJ2-4 | TRBV4-2 | CASSPSGRGDATKNIQYF
TRBJ1-5 | TRBV2 | CASSETGYSNQPQHF
TRBJ1-2 | TRBV6-5 | CASSYRQGTRGAF
TRBJ2-1 | TRBV5-1 | CASFTGLAGNEQFF
TRBJ2-5 | TRBV2 | CASSEYSGVRETQYF
TRBJ1-1 | TRBV16 | CASSQRIIGTGRNTEAFF
TRBJ1-6 | TRBV5-5 | CASSQADRLYF
TRBJ2-7 | TRBV7-3 | CASSPSEQYF
TRBJ2-5 | TRBV7-9 | CASSLTRRLQETQYF
TRBJ1-1 | TRBV13 | CASSLRRQGADTEAFF